This T cell receptor (beta chain) was recovered during a study of blood T cell repertoires in COVID-19. Study information: The origin of the acute and convalescent COVID-19 samples was the United States, Italy and Spain.

The authors' processing: Scientists estimated how many nucleated cells there were by amplifying reference gene primers. Profiling relied on immunoSEQ multiplex PCR, and the TCRdb table lists in-frame clones only, not all of them. V and J calls and clone size are as listed in that table; D and trimming were resolved from the DNA. The sample lists tens of thousands of clones; roughly 79% were seen once. Trimming shortened V by 3 bases and J by 2 bases, and 6 bases separated the two germline ends. The CDR3 runs to 12 residues. Germline values: CDR1 SQVTM, CDR2 ANQGSEA. This clone appeared a few times. The sample comprised peripheral blood. This chain uses TRBV29-1 with TRBJ2-3, with unresolved D. The clonotype comes from a human donor in a cohort sampled during active COVID-19. CDR3 region: CSVEYNTDTQYF. CDR3 bases: TGCAGCGTTGAGTACAACACAGATACGCAGTATTTT.